This T cell receptor beta chain appears in the sequencing data of a study of a mutant IDH1 vaccine in newly diagnosed glioma. Clones were read by immunoSEQ multiplex PCR, and TCRdb kept only the in-frame ones, dropping some. In the table there are around 46,000 clones, about three quarters of which are singletons. Time point meaning: week 5, during vaccination. In every dose of vaccine, 300 ug of mutant IDH1 20-mer peptide was given alongside topical imiquimod. This clone was recorded a few times. Antigen specificity is unknown. This TCR came from a man in his forties or fifties with glioma. The sequences come from PBMCs, collected from a glioma patient whose treatment included an IDH1 peptide vaccine.

CDR3 nucleotide sequence: TGCGCCAGCTGCACAGGGGATCGGGCACCCCTCCACTTT. This gives the protein CASCTGDRAPLHF. The chain joins TRBV10-2 to TRBJ1-6; 7 nucleotides match TRBD1. The CDR3 extends over 13 amino acids. V lost 8 bases, J lost 11 bases, and 9 bases stayed unmatched. The germline V gene encodes CDR1 WSHSY and CDR2 SAAADI.